The 31 T cell receptor beta chains in this list originate from one sample, sequenced in a study of T cell clonality in common variable immunodeficiency. Libraries were prepared by immunoSEQ multiplex PCR; TCRdb keeps only in-frame clonotypes and omits some of them. The table records roughly 70,000 clones without singletons, the ten largest covering roughly 1.5%. Source material: peripheral blood mononuclear cells. The receptors were sampled from a person aged 18 to 70 in good health.

This clone showed up many times. The observed sequence ends 3 residues before the CDR3 terminus, with the missing tail filled in from the germline J gene. The chain recombines TRBV20-1 with TRBJ1-1; TRBD1 agrees at 8 bases. The V gene's germline CDR1 is DFQATT and CDR2 SNEGSKA (reference sequence). With 1 base clipped from V and 0 bases from J, the junction kept 16 bases outside the gene matches. This CDR3 comprises 19 residues. This CDR3 is CSARGGGGQGASMNTEAFF. CDR3 DNA (partial): TGCAGTGCTAGAGGGGGTGGCGGCCAGGGGGCTTCCATGAACACTGAA.

The table lists this clone with many counts. The read gets to within 3 residues of the CDR3 end, and the germline J gene fills in the rest. The chain is built from TRBV20-1 and TRBJ2-7; TRBD2 aligns across 9 bases. J lost 0 bases, V lost 6 bases, and 18 bases had no gene match. Germline V gene sequence: CDR1 DFQATT, CDR2 SNEGSKA (reference sequence). This CDR3 comprises 18 residues. The CDR3 DNA, read in part, is TGCAGTGCCCCCCGTGGTGGTGTAGCGGGAGTTTTCTCCTACGAG. It yields the protein CSAPRGGVAGVFSYE. The full CDR3 sequence reads CSAPRGGVAGVFSYEQYF.

This clone was seen ten or more times. The read ends 3 residues early relative to the CDR3; the germline J gene fills the gap. The chain recombines TRBV5-6 with TRBJ1-6; D is unresolved. CDR3 length: 13 amino acids. Looked up from germline, CDR1 is SGHDT and CDR2 is YYEEEE. V was pared by 1 base and J by 10 bases, with 9 bases between. The covered CDR3 bases are TGTGCCAGCAGCTTGTCGGGTCCATCACCC. Translation gives CASSLSGPSP. The CDR3 reads in full as CASSLSGPSPLHF.

This clone appeared many times. The read ends 3 residues before the CDR3 terminus; that terminus is restored from the germline J gene. The rearrangement uses TRBV6-1 and TRBJ2-1; 7 bases fit TRBD1. Trimming at V came to 4 bases and at J to 0 bases, leaving 0 bases not matched to a gene. This CDR3 has 14 residues. The germline V gene encodes CDR1 MNHNS and CDR2 SASEGT. The CDR3 sequence is CASSGQGSYNEQFF. CDR3 DNA, as far as it was read: TGTGCCAGCAGTGGACAGGGCTCCTACAATGAG.

This clone was detected many times. A read error may account for a junction end that differs from germline. The read terminates 3 residues ahead of where the CDR3 ends, so the germline J gene completes it. The chain is built from TRBV7-7 and TRBJ2-1; 8 bases match TRBD1. CDR1 is SSHAT, CDR2 FNYEAQ, per germline (reference sequence). The CDR3 consists of 13 residues. The CDR3 DNA, read in part, is TGTGCTAGCAGCCGTACAGGGGGCAATGAG. Residues: CASSRTGGNE. The CDR3, in full, reads CASSRTGGNEQFF.

This clone was found many times. The CDR3 extends 3 residues past the end of the read, so its final part is completed from the germline J gene. The chain uses TRBV20-1 and TRBJ1-3, with D uncertain. The CDR3 sequence is 13 residues long. Germline CDR1 and CDR2: DFQATT and SNEGSKA (reference sequence). Trimming removed 6 bases from V and 0 bases from J, with 9 bases in between. The sequenced part of the CDR3 DNA is TGCAGTGCCTCGGTCTTCTCTGGAAACACC. Translating it yields CSASVFSGNT. The full CDR3 protein is CSASVFSGNTIYF.

This clone was found many times. The CDR3 spells CASSLSGNTIYF. The part of the CDR3 DNA that was read is TGTGCCAGCAGTCTCTCTGGAAACACC. V usage is TRBV14 and J usage is TRBJ1-3, with D hard to call. From the germline J gene comes the end of the CDR3, since the read stops 3 residues before it. CDR3 length: 12 amino acids. V lost 6 bases, J lost 0 bases, and 3 bases lay in between. Germline loops: CDR1 SGHDN, CDR2 FVKESK.

This clone was seen many times. The observed sequence ends 3 residues before the CDR3 terminus, with the missing tail filled in from the germline J gene. The chain has TRBV29-1 and TRBJ1-2; D is perhaps TRBD1 (5 bases). This CDR3 is built from 12 residues. Looked up from germline, CDR1 is SQVTM and CDR2 is ANQGSEA. Trimming took off 4 bases at V and 2 bases at J, with 8 bases between the two ends. The DNA read from the CDR3 is TGCAGCGTTGGGGCAGGGAACTATGGC. The encoded protein is CSVGAGNYG. The full CDR3 is CSVGAGNYGYTF.

This clone has at least ten counts. The read is 3 residues too short to cover the CDR3 end, so that end is filled in from the germline J gene. The chain employs TRBV7-8 and TRBJ2-7; 9 bases fit TRBD2. The V gene end was trimmed by 5 bases and the J gene end by 2 bases; junction bases not matched to a gene: 4. CDR1 and CDR2 (germline): SGHVS, FQNEAQ. The CDR3 spans 14 residues. This chain's CDR3 is CASSGTSLPYEQYF. The sequenced CDR3 bases are TGTGCCAGCAGCGGGACTAGCCTCCCCTACGAG.

This clone was observed many times. The read ends 3 residues shy of where the CDR3 ends; the end is completed using the germline J gene. The genes are TRBV6-2 or TRBV6-3 and TRBJ2-1; 7 nucleotides line up with TRBD1. CDR1 is MNHEY and CDR2 is SVGEGT in the germline V gene. J gave up 4 bases and V 2 bases, and 2 bases lay outside the gene matches. This CDR3 has 14 amino acids. The sequenced part of the CDR3 DNA is TGTGCCAGCAGTTACGGACAGGAATACAATGAG. It codes for CASSYGQEYNE. The whole CDR3 protein reads CASSYGQEYNEQFF.

This clone was counted ten times or more. From the germline J gene comes the end of the CDR3, since the read stops 3 residues before it. The chain has TRBV30 and TRBJ2-2; TRBD2 might be the D (6 bases). The CDR3 extends over 15 amino acids. V dropped 3 bases and J dropped 1 base, with 12 bases sitting between them. Germline assignment: CDR1 GTSNPN and CDR2 SVGIG (reference sequence). The CDR3 DNA, read in part, is TGTGCCTGGAGGGGACTGGGGAGGAACACCGGGGAG. Translated: CAWRGLGRNTGE. From start to end, the CDR3 is CAWRGLGRNTGELFF.

This clone was picked up many times. The CDR3: CASSWGLSGNTIYF. The sequenced part of the CDR3 DNA is TGTGCCAGCAGCTGGGGACTTTCAGGAAACACC. The chain links TRBV5-4 to TRBJ1-3, with D possibly being TRBD1 (5 bases). Sequencing ends 3 residues short of the CDR3 end; the germline J gene provides the rest. The CDR3 length is 14 residues. Trimming removed 3 bases from V and 4 bases from J, with 11 bases in between. Germline CDR1 is SGHNT and CDR2 is YYREEE (reference sequence).

This clone appeared many times. The read ends 3 residues before the CDR3 terminus; that terminus is restored from the germline J gene. The chain couples TRBV20-1 to TRBJ2-5; perhaps TRBD1 as D (6 bases). V shed 3 bases and J shed 5 bases, with 13 bases lying between them. The CDR3 totals 13 residues. Germline V gives CDR1 DFQATT, CDR2 SNEGSKA (reference sequence). This chain's CDR3 is CSARQGLRETQYF. The sequenced CDR3 bases are TGCAGTGCTAGGCAGGGGCTCCGGGAGACC.

This clone was counted ten times or more. The sequenced part of the CDR3 DNA is TGCGCCAGCAGCCAGGGACAGGGGTCGGACGCTGAA. This encodes CASSQGQGSDAE. From start to end, the CDR3 is CASSQGQGSDAEAFF. The chain recombines TRBV5-1 with TRBJ1-1; TRBD1 aligns across 10 bases. The DNA ends 3 residues before the CDR3 does, and the rest of the CDR3 is filled in from the germline J gene. Germline CDR1 SGHRS, CDR2 YFSETQ. V was clipped by 4 bases and J by 6 bases; unmatched bases: 9. This CDR3 has 15 amino acids.

In this sample, this clone turned up many times. The CDR3 end is not reached by the read, which stops 3 residues before it; the germline J gene fills it in. This chain connects TRBV10-3 to TRBJ1-6, with 8 bases lining up with TRBD1. Germline trimming cut 8 bases from V and 8 bases from J; bases unmatched to any gene: 17. Germline-derived CDR1 and CDR2 are ENHRY and SYGVKD. The CDR3 length is 17 residues. Partial CDR3 DNA: TGTGCCATCTTCCCCGGGACAGGATTAGTCTGGGATTCACCC. Its protein product is CAIFPGTGLVWDSP. The CDR3 in its entirety is CAIFPGTGLVWDSPLHF.

This clone was detected many times. The read finishes 3 residues shy of the CDR3 end, and the germline J gene is used to complete it. The gene calls are TRBV7-9 and TRBJ1-2, with unresolved D. Germline CDR1 is SEHNR and CDR2 is FQNEAQ (reference sequence). Trimming removed 4 bases at V and 2 bases at J, with 8 bases between. This CDR3 contains 13 residues. The CDR3 DNA, read in part, is TGTGCCAGCAGCTCCTTAGCAAACTATGGC. Its protein product is CASSSLANYG. The entire CDR3 sequence reads CASSSLANYGYTF.

Many counts were recorded for this clone. The observed sequence ends 3 residues before the CDR3 terminus, with the missing tail filled in from the germline J gene. J is TRBJ2-1 and V is TRBV5-1, with unresolved D. CDR1 is SGHRS, CDR2 YFSETQ, per germline. V was trimmed by 4 bases and J by 5 bases, leaving 4 bases between them. CDR3 length equals 11 residues. Incomplete CDR3 DNA: TGCGCCAGCAGCGTCGACAATGAG. The encoded protein is CASSVDNE. The entire CDR3 reads CASSVDNEQFF.

There are many counts of this clone. The CDR3 end lies 3 residues beyond the end of the read and is filled in from the germline J gene. V is TRBV5-1 and J is TRBJ2-5, with 11 bases identical to TRBD2. CDR3 size: 16 residues. Germline V CDR1 and CDR2: SGHRS, YFSETQ. Trimming removed 5 bases from V and 1 base from J; junction bases left unmatched: 7. The sequenced CDR3 bases are TGCGCCAGCAGACCGGGACTAGCGGCACCCCAAGAGACC. The encoded protein is CASRPGLAAPQET. The full-length CDR3 reads as CASRPGLAAPQETQYF.

With respect to this clone: The CDR3 end is not reached by the read, which stops 3 residues before it; the germline J gene fills it in. The V gene is TRBV7-6, the J gene TRBJ2-5, with TRBD2 matching over 8 bases. This CDR3 contains 17 residues. Germline loops: CDR1 SGHVS, CDR2 FNYEAQ. Trimming removed 5 bases from V and 0 bases from J; junction bases left unmatched: 11. CDR3 region: CASSGRGVAAYQETQYF. The part of the CDR3 DNA that was read is TGTGCCAGCAGCGGGCGGGGGGTAGCGGCGTACCAAGAGACC.

This clone was picked up many times. The CDR3 end is not reached by the read, which stops 3 residues before it; the germline J gene fills it in. The chain joins TRBV6-1 to TRBJ2-5, with 7 nucleotides matching TRBD2. Per the germline V gene, CDR1 is MNHNS and CDR2 is SASEGT. This CDR3 has 14 residues. After removal of 3 bases from V and 2 bases from J, the junction contained 3 bases not matched to a gene. The CDR3 bases that were read are TGTGCCAGCAGTGAGGGAGCGGGGCAAGAGACC. It translates to CASSEGAGQET. The CDR3, in full, reads CASSEGAGQETQYF.

As regards this clone: The CDR3 goes on 3 residues after the read ends, and that part is filled in from the germline J gene. The rearrangement joins TRBV7-9 to TRBJ2-1; 9 nucleotides line up with TRBD2. The V and J ends lost 3 bases and 9 bases, in that order; junction bases with no gene match: 6. The CDR3 is 14 residues long. Germline lookup yields CDR1 SEHNR and CDR2 FQNEAQ (reference sequence). The sequenced part of the CDR3 DNA is TGTGCCAGCAGCTTCGGCGGGGGGGCCGGTGAG. Protein sequence: CASSFGGGAGE. The full CDR3 protein reads CASSFGGGAGEQFF.

This clone was counted at least ten times. The CDR3 end is not reached by the read, which stops 3 residues before it; the germline J gene fills it in. The V call is TRBV6-1, the J call TRBJ1-2; 7 bases agree with TRBD1. The V and J ends lost 2 bases and 3 bases, in that order; junction bases with no gene match: 12. Germline lookup yields CDR1 MNHNS and CDR2 SASEGT. The CDR3 is made up of 17 amino acids. CDR3 DNA, as far as it was read: TGTGCCAGCAGTGAAATGAGGAACAGGGGAGTCTACTATGGC. This gives the protein CASSEMRNRGVYYG. The whole CDR3 is CASSEMRNRGVYYGYTF.

This clone was observed at least ten times. CDR3 protein: CSAGQGQESGYTF. CDR3 bases read: TGCAGTGCGGGACAGGGGCAAGAATCCGGC. The chain joins TRBV20-1 to TRBJ1-2; 10 bases are a match to TRBD1. Read data end 3 residues before the CDR3 end; the end is taken from the germline J gene. The CDR3 is made up of 13 amino acids. Germline CDR1 and CDR2: DFQATT and SNEGSKA (reference sequence).

Many counts were recorded for this clone. The read is 3 residues too short to cover the CDR3 end, so that end is filled in from the germline J gene. The gene calls are TRBV20-1 and TRBJ2-5; 11 bases are a match to TRBD2. The germline CDR1 and CDR2 sequences are DFQATT and SNEGSKA (reference sequence). Trimming cost V 8 bases and J 3 bases; bases outside gene matches: 5. This CDR3 region has 13 residues. This CDR3 reads CSSMGLAEETQYF. The DNA read from the CDR3 is TGCAGTTCGATGGGACTAGCGGAAGAGACC.

This clone appeared many times. The read ends 3 residues shy of where the CDR3 ends; the end is completed using the germline J gene. This chain joins TRBV30 and TRBJ2-3; D is ambiguous. The CDR3 spans 12 residues. The germline CDR1 and CDR2 sequences are GTSNPN and SVGIG (reference sequence). Incomplete CDR3 DNA: TGTGCCTGGTCTATCCCGGGTACCCCG. It yields the protein CAWSIPGTP. The full CDR3 sequence reads CAWSIPGTPQYF.

This clone has at least ten counts. With the read ending 3 residues before the CDR3 end, the germline J gene is used to fill in that end. The genes are TRBV5-1 and TRBJ1-2, with D maybe TRBD1 (6 bases). CDR1 and CDR2 (germline): SGHRS, YFSETQ. V lost 6 bases and J 5 bases, leaving 17 bases between the germline ends. The CDR3 has 14 residues. The CDR3 protein is CASTSLGAAYGYTF. CDR3 DNA, as far as it was read: TGCGCCAGCACGAGCTTGGGGGCAGCATATGGC.

Many counts were recorded for this clone. The read comes to an end 3 residues before the CDR3 does, leaving the germline J gene to fill in the end. The rearrangement uses TRBV2 and TRBJ2-7, with 7 positions matching TRBD1. Per the germline V gene, CDR1 is SNHLY and CDR2 is FYNNEI. The CDR3 contains 15 residues. Germline trimming cut 7 bases from V and 0 bases from J; bases unmatched to any gene: 9. The CDR3 reads CASKRTGSSSYEQYF. The covered CDR3 bases are TGTGCCAGCAAACGGACAGGCTCGAGCTCCTACGAG.

This clone has a count of ten or more. The read falls 3 residues short of the CDR3 end, and the missing part is taken from the germline J gene. The chain carries TRBV19 and TRBJ1-5; tentative D call: TRBD1 (5 bases). V was trimmed by 7 bases and J by 5 bases, leaving 18 bases between them. This CDR3 region has 15 residues. Germline V gives CDR1 LNHDA, CDR2 SQIVND (reference sequence). The DNA read from the CDR3 is TGTGCCAGTAAGGACGGGGGTTACTTCTATCAGCCC. Translated: CASKDGGYFYQP. The whole CDR3 sequence reads CASKDGGYFYQPQHF.

This clone was seen at least ten times. The read ends 3 residues early relative to the CDR3; the germline J gene fills the gap. This chain joins TRBV11-2 and TRBJ2-7; 9 nucleotides agree with TRBD2. CDR1 is SGHAT and CDR2 is FQNNGV in the germline V gene. This CDR3 spans 15 amino acids. V shed 0 bases, J shed 2 bases, and the junction held 2 bases outside the gene matches. CDR3: CASSLEGLATYEQYF. CDR3 DNA (partial): TGTGCCAGCAGCTTAGAGGGACTAGCTACCTACGAG.

This clone was counted many times. Read coverage stops 3 residues before the CDR3 terminus; the germline J gene supplies the remainder. V is TRBV18 and J is TRBJ2-3, with 10 bases aligning to TRBD2. After removal of 8 bases from V and 3 bases from J, the junction contained 2 bases not matched to a gene. Germline CDR1 is KGHSH and CDR2 is LQKENI. The CDR3 length is 13 residues. The CDR3 bases that were read are TGTGCCAGCCTAGCGGGAGAGACAGATACG. Translated, it gives CASLAGETDT. The entire CDR3 reads CASLAGETDTQYF.

In its sample, this clone was seen many times. The read finishes 3 residues shy of the CDR3 end, and the germline J gene is used to complete it. V is TRBV4-1 and J is TRBJ1-2; 11 bases align to TRBD1. The CDR3 has 15 residues. The V gene's germline CDR1 is MGHRA and CDR2 YSYEKL. Trimming took 3 bases from V and 4 from J; bases not matched to a gene: 4. Incomplete CDR3 DNA: TGCGCCAGCAGCCAGGACAGGGGGCTTACCTATGGC. This sequence encodes CASSQDRGLTYG. In full, the CDR3 is CASSQDRGLTYGYTF.